The 15 T cell receptor beta chains below come from one sample, sequenced in a study of blood T cells in healthy people across ages. Through a sample-barcoded 5' primer and a J-beta primer mix, a second PCR was run for roughly 7 to 11 cycles. Using its own MiXCR run on the 5' RACE reads, TCRdb lists one record per CDR3 protein. Of approximately 680,000 distinct CDR3 sequences in the sample, approximately 31% were seen once. Sequenced material: blood. Source of these receptors: an elderly woman in good health.

The rearrangement links TRBV20-1 to TRBJ2-1; 7 bases align to TRBD2. The length of the CDR3 is 14 residues. CDR1 DFQATT and CDR2 SNEGSKA come from the germline V gene (reference sequence). The CDR3 sequence: CSGLADSLYNEQFF. CDR3 DNA sequence: TGCAGCGGGCTAGCGGACTCGCTATACAATGAGCAGTTCTTC.

In the case of this clonotype: This could be a read error, since a much larger clone is one nucleotide away. The chain combines TRBV29-1 with TRBJ2-4; D uncertain. Germline lookup yields CDR1 SQVTM and CDR2 ANQGSEA. The ends were cut back, 6 bases at V and 13 bases at J, with 22 bases in the middle. The CDR3 is made up of 13 amino acids. CDR3 bases: TGCAGCGTGCAGACCTACTCCTCCTACGGGCAGTACTTC. It translates to CSVQTYSSYGQYF.

The DNA of the CDR3 is TGTGCCAGCAGCCATGGGACTAGCGGACGAGAGACCCAGTACTTC. Translating it yields CASSHGTSGRETQYF. The chain combines TRBV11-2 with TRBJ2-4, with TRBD2 matching 11 bases. The last part of the DNA fits TRBJ2-5 better; the J call may be wrong. CDR1 and CDR2 from the germline V gene are SGHAT and FQNNGV. This CDR3 comprises 15 residues.

This clonotype was picked up a small number of times. The gene calls are TRBV10-3 and TRBJ2-5; 9 bases match TRBD1. CDR1 is ENHRY and CDR2 is SYGVKD in the germline V gene. Trimming removed 4 bases from V and 11 bases from J; junction bases left unmatched: 8. The CDR3 sequence is 13 residues long. CDR3 DNA sequence: TGTGCCATCAGTGGGGACAGGGAGAATGAGCAGTACTTC. It encodes CAISGDRENEQYF.

This clonotype appeared many times. The rearrangement links TRBV7-3 to TRBJ2-2; D is perhaps TRBD2 (5 bases). This CDR3 has 14 amino acids. V lost 0 bases, J lost 7 bases, and 9 bases lay in between. CDR1 and CDR2 (germline): SGHTA, FQGTGA. The chain's CDR3 is CASSLTPAGGELFF. The DNA for the CDR3 is TGTGCCAGCAGCTTAACCCCGGCGGGCGGGGAGCTGTTTTTT.

The chain recombines TRBV30 with TRBJ1-6; possibly TRBD1 for D (5 bases). The CDR3 runs 14 residues. Germline V gene sequence: CDR1 GTSNPN, CDR2 SVGIG (reference sequence). The germline V and J ends were trimmed by 3 bases and 7 bases, with 13 bases remaining between them. CDR3 DNA: TGTGCCTGGAGCCCGGGACGATTGAATTCACCCCTCCACTTT. It codes for CAWSPGRLNSPLHF.

The rearrangement links TRBV9 to TRBJ2-4; TRBD1 aligns across 10 bases. The last part of the DNA fits TRBJ2-5 better; the J call may be wrong. The CDR3 runs 16 residues. CDR1 and CDR2 from the germline V gene are SGDLS and YYNGEE. Written as DNA, the CDR3 is TGTGCCAGCAGCGGCCGGGACAGGGGTGCTTCAGAGACCCAGTACTTC. This translates into CASSGRDRGASETQYF.

J is TRBJ2-7 and V is TRBV7-2, with unresolved D. V was cut by 1 base and J by 7 bases, with 8 bases left in between. CDR3 length equals 12 residues. Germline V gene sequence: CDR1 SGHTA, CDR2 FQGNSA. Here the CDR3 DNA reads TGTGCCAGCAGCTTAGTCGTCCGAGAGCAGTACTTC. Translating it yields CASSLVVREQYF.

This clonotype was seen at least ten times. The CDR3 nucleotides read TGCGCCAGCAGCTTGGGGGACAGTTATAGCAATCAGCCCCAGCATTTT. Protein: CASSLGDSYSNQPQHF. The chain joins TRBV5-1 to TRBJ1-5; 7 bases line up with TRBD1. The CDR3 contains 16 residues. V gave up 0 bases and J gave up 0 bases; unmatched junction bases: 3. Germline V gene lookup returns CDR1 SGHRS and CDR2 YFSETQ. Full variable domain (remainder filled in from reference TRBV5-1 and TRBJ1-5): KAGVTQTPRYLIKTRGQQVTLSCSPISGHRSVSWYQQTPGQGLQFLFEYFSETQRNKGNFPGRFSGRQFSNSRSEMNVSTLELGDSALYLCASSLGDSYSNQPQHFGDGTRLSIL.

V is TRBV20-1 and J is TRBJ2-1; D may correspond to TRBD1 or TRBD2 (5 bases each). The germline gives CDR1 DFQATT, CDR2 SNEGSKA (reference sequence). This CDR3 is 14 amino acids long. V lost 7 bases to trimming and J lost 8 bases, with 21 bases between them. CDR3 protein: CSVADLGTDYEQFF. The CDR3 DNA sequence: TGCAGTGTCGCGGACCTCGGGACGGATTATGAGCAGTTCTTC.

This clonotype has a count of ten or more. The chain carries TRBV29-1 and TRBJ2-3; a possible D gene is TRBD2 (7 bases). The germline gives CDR1 SQVTM, CDR2 ANQGSEA. V dropped 3 bases and J dropped 3 bases, with 16 bases sitting between them. The CDR3 loop spans 15 amino acids. In DNA, the CDR3 is TGCAGCGTTGAGGAGGGGGGGGGCTTAACAGATACGCAGTATTTT. It codes for CSVEEGGGLTDTQYF.

The V and J genes are TRBV5-1 and TRBJ2-1, with D possibly being TRBD2 (6 bases). The germline V gene encodes CDR1 SGHRS and CDR2 YFSETQ. V was shortened by 0 bases and J by 10 bases, with 17 bases between the two germline ends. The length of the CDR3 is 15 residues. CDR3 sequence (DNA): TGCGCCAGCAGCTTGGCTAGCGCGGGTTTCAGGGAGCAGTTCTTC. Translating it yields CASSLASAGFREQFF.

The rearrangement joins TRBV24-1 to TRBJ2-3; D perhaps matches TRBD1 (6 bases). CDR1 and CDR2 (germline): KGHDR, SFDVKD. The CDR3 runs 15 residues. V dropped 3 bases and J dropped 3 bases, with 12 bases sitting between them. CDR3: CATSDAGGVTDTQYF. The DNA for the CDR3 is TGTGCCACCAGTGATGCTGGGGGCGTGACAGATACGCAGTATTTT.

This clonotype was found a few times. The chain links TRBV9 to TRBJ1-1; no clear D. Germline assignment: CDR1 SGDLS and CDR2 YYNGEE. CDR3 length equals 16 residues. With 3 bases removed from V and 1 base from J, the gap between germline ends came to 16 bases. As DNA, the CDR3 is TGTGCCAGCAGCGCAGCCAGCCAGTCGTCGAACACTGAAGCTTTCTTT. Translation gives CASSAASQSSNTEAFF.

The chain joins TRBV20-1 to TRBJ1-4; D uncertain. CDR3 length: 12 amino acids. Trimming took 4 bases from V and 7 from J, leaving 10 bases between them. CDR1 is DFQATT and CDR2 is SNEGSKA in the germline V gene (reference sequence). CDR3 sequence reads: CSATDTFEKLFF. CDR3 nucleotide sequence: TGCAGTGCTACCGATACCTTTGAAAAACTGTTTTTT.